These 8 T cell receptor beta chains were sequenced from one sample in a study of shared clonotypes between healthy human individuals. Libraries were prepared by immunoSEQ multiplex PCR; TCRdb keeps only in-frame clonotypes and omits some of them. Seen here are approximately 700,000 clones, 73% observed once, and the top ten hold around 1.7%. The sequenced sample consisted of memory CD4+ T cells sorted from blood. Subset specified: CD45RA-negative fraction. These receptors were taken from a woman aged 25 to 39 in good health.

V and J are TRBV10-1 and TRBJ2-3, with D perhaps matching TRBD1 or TRBD2 (6 bases each). V was cut by 1 base and J by 2 bases, with 22 bases left in between. This CDR3 comprises 19 residues. The V gene's germline CDR1 is WNHNN and CDR2 SYGVQD (reference sequence). The CDR3 sequence: CASSELTSRRGGFTDTQYF. The CDR3 region has the DNA TGCGCCAGCAGTGAGTTAACTAGCCGAAGAGGGGGTTTCACAGATACGCAGTATTTT.

The J gene is TRBJ1-3, the V gene TRBV19, with no clear D. Germline V gives CDR1 LNHDA, CDR2 SQIVND (reference sequence). V gave up 7 bases and J gave up 0 bases, with 13 bases separating them. The CDR3 is 15 amino acids. CDR3 amino acids: CASTLEGLSGNTIYF. In DNA form, the CDR3 reads TGTGCCAGTACCCTTGAAGGACTCTCTGGAAACACCATATATTTT.

V usage is TRBV11-2 and J usage is TRBJ2-7, with 7 bases that match TRBD2. Trimming at V came to 1 base and at J to 2 bases, leaving 8 bases not matched to a gene. Per germline, CDR1 SGHAT and CDR2 FQNNGV. This CDR3 is 16 amino acids long. The CDR3, as DNA: TGTGCCAGCAGCTTAGTGGGAGGGCCTTACCCCTACGAGCAGTACTTC. It specifies CASSLVGGPYPYEQYF.

There are a few counts of this clone. The junction shows a germline mismatch at one end, possibly a read error. This rearrangement joins TRBV2 to TRBJ2-6; 9 nucleotides line up with TRBD1. The CDR3 totals 16 residues. CDR1 SNHLY and CDR2 FYNNEI come from the germline V gene. The CDR3 is CASNEGQGSGANVLTF. For the CDR3, the DNA is TGTGCCAGCAATGAAGGACAGGGGTCGGGGGCCAACGTCCTGACTTTC.

The chain carries TRBV27 and TRBJ2-2, with a tentative D call TRBD2 (5 bases). CDR3 length: 14 residues. Germline CDR1 and CDR2: MNHEY and SMNVEV (reference sequence). V was shortened by 8 bases and J by 0 bases, with 10 bases between the two germline ends. The CDR3 reads CASVWGANTGELFF. The CDR3 bases are TGTGCCAGCGTATGGGGAGCGAACACCGGGGAGCTGTTTTTT.

With respect to this clone: This sample includes further DNA sequences coding for the same CDR3. The chain links TRBV5-1 to TRBJ1-1, with 7 bases that match TRBD1. The CDR3 covers 15 residues. The germline CDR1 and CDR2 sequences are SGHRS and YFSETQ. With 3 bases clipped from V and 1 base from J, the junction kept 6 bases outside the gene matches. The CDR3 protein is CASSSATGSNTEAFF. CDR3 bases: TGCGCCAGCAGCTCGGCGACAGGGTCGAACACTGAAGCTTTCTTT.

The chain couples TRBV28 to TRBJ1-5; D remains unclear. V lost 2 bases, J lost 2 bases, and 16 bases lay in between. Looked up from germline, CDR1 is MDHEN and CDR2 is SYDVKM. This CDR3 has 17 amino acids. The CDR3 here is CASSLTWLLEGNQPQHF. The CDR3 DNA follows: TGTGCCAGCAGTTTAACTTGGCTCCTCGAGGGCAATCAGCCCCAGCATTTT. Complete variable domain (other parts from reference TRBV28 and TRBJ1-5): DVKVTQSSRYLVKRTGEKVFLECVQDMDHENMFWYRQDPGLGLRLIYFSYDVKMKEKGDIPEGYSVSREKKERFSLILESASTNQTSMYLCASSLTWLLEGNQPQHFGDGTRLSIL.

This clone occurred once. The chain links TRBV19 to TRBJ2-4; D may match TRBD1 or TRBD2 (5 bases each). V lost 1 base and J lost 5, with 15 bases in between. The CDR3 contains 16 residues. In germline, CDR1 is LNHDA, CDR2 SQIVND (reference sequence). The CDR3 loop is CASSIGGAGNENIQYF. DNA for the CDR3: TGTGCCAGTAGTATAGGAGGGGCCGGAAATGAAAACATTCAGTACTTC. Based on the CDR3 plus reference TRBV19 and TRBJ2-4, the full variable domain is DGGITQSPKYLFRKEGQNVTLSCEQNLNHDAMYWYRQDPGQGLRLIYYSQIVNDFQKGDIAEGYSVSREKKESFPLTVTSAQKNPTAFYLCASSIGGAGNENIQYFGAGTRLSVL.